This T cell receptor beta chain comes out of a study of post-analysis software for immune sequencing data. This clonotype was counted at least ten times. Its target is not known. Germline CDR1 reads DFQATT; CDR2 reads SNEGSKA (reference sequence). The CDR3 consists of 13 residues. Trimming removed 6 bases from V and 3 bases from J, with 15 bases in between. Study results and caveats: There were roughly 5 TRBV segments more frequent in patients than controls, and TRBV5-6, TRBV5-1 and TRBV20-1 were among them. There was significantly lower normalized Chao1 diversity in multiple sclerosis patients than in controls.

The authors incorporated unique molecular identifiers into the TCR beta cDNA libraries. TCRdb used MiXCR to reprocess the PCR reads, holding one entry per CDR3 protein. The sample holds hundreds of thousands of distinct CDR3 sequences, approximately 60% seen once. Sequenced input: blood. The chain is built from TRBV20-1 and TRBJ2-7; TRBD1 might be the D (6 bases). The clonotype originates from a girl aged 2-9 years with multiple sclerosis. The CDR3 coding sequence is TGCAGTGCCCAGGGGAAGACAGACTACGAGCAGTACTTC. Translating it yields CSAQGKTDYEQYF.